The 5 T cell receptor beta chains below come from one sample, sequenced in a study of blood T cell repertoires in COVID-19. TCRdb's table, derived via immunoSEQ multiplex PCR, lists solely in-frame clones and lacks some. Among roughly 90,000 clones listed, about 90% were seen once. The sequenced sample consisted of peripheral blood. The source of these receptors is a human donor with active COVID-19. The donor label of this sample is uncertain.

The rearrangement uses TRBV28 and TRBJ2-2, with TRBD1 matching 7 bases. The CDR3 has 19 amino acids. Trimming took 8 bases from V and 3 from J; bases not matched to a gene: 21. Per germline, CDR1 MDHEN and CDR2 SYDVKM. CDR3 residues: CASPFGPSGTVSYTGELFF. In DNA, the CDR3 is TGTGCCAGCCCATTTGGGCCCTCCGGGACAGTTTCTTACACCGGGGAGCTGTTTTTT.

J is TRBJ2-3 and V is TRBV19; a weak D match, TRBD1 (6 bases). The CDR3 covers 17 residues. V was trimmed by 3 bases and J by 0 bases, leaving 16 bases between them. Germline V gene lookup returns CDR1 LNHDA and CDR2 SQIVND (reference sequence). This chain's CDR3 is CASSIYTGQTSTDTQYF. The CDR3 bases are TGTGCCAGTAGTATCTACACAGGGCAGACTAGCACAGATACGCAGTATTTT.

V gene TRBV4-1 combines with J gene TRBJ1-2; D perhaps matches TRBD1 (6 bases). This CDR3 region has 13 residues. With 6 bases removed from V and 7 bases from J, the gap between germline ends came to 15 bases. The germline V gene has CDR1 MGHRA and CDR2 YSYEKL. The CDR3 nucleotides are TGCGCCAGCAGTCTCGACAGGAGCCTTGGCTACACCTTC. Encoded protein: CASSLDRSLGYTF.

The chain recombines TRBV19 with TRBJ2-7; D might be TRBD1 (6 bases). This CDR3 region has 13 residues. The V gene's germline CDR1 is LNHDA and CDR2 SQIVND (reference sequence). V lost 7 bases to trimming and J lost 1 base, with 11 bases between them. The CDR3 region is CASNSQGSYEQYF. DNA for the CDR3: TGTGCCAGTAATTCCCAGGGGTCCTACGAGCAGTACTTC.

This clone has a handful of counts. The genes are TRBV19 and TRBJ2-1; 12 nucleotides agree with TRBD2. Germline-derived CDR1 and CDR2 are LNHDA and SQIVND (reference sequence). With V trimmed by 7 bases and J by 12 bases, 10 bases remained unmatched. CDR3 length: 14 amino acids. CDR3 sequence reads: CASISTSGGLSQFF. The CDR3, as DNA: TGTGCCAGTATCTCGACTAGCGGGGGTCTCTCGCAGTTCTTC.